The entry that follows covers one TCR beta chain sequence. This clonotype was seen many times. Its antigen target is currently unknown. Base qualities were left out, and no much larger clone turns up one base away. This entry belongs to a study of T cells in Graves' hyperthyroidism and ophthalmopathy (dated by TCRdb to between 2018 and 2021). With regard to the full study: Peripheral blood was collected at initial diagnosis, before any treatment. Thyroid tissue and blood T-cell repertoires from more than 5 Graves' hyperthyroidism patients were also compared in the study. Once sampling was done, hyperthyroidism patients were given methimazole at a starting dose of 30 mg daily, whereas ophthalmopathy patients were given high-dose intravenous methylprednisolone. The paper reports TCR Vbeta CDR3 sequencing of more than 120 peripheral blood samples: around 41 ophthalmopathy, fewer than 80 hyperthyroidism and approximately 17 progressor patients. TCR V-J signatures able to tell the groups apart were searched for in a discovery cohort of about a hundred patients, of whom approximately 40 had Graves' ophthalmopathy and roughly 59 had stable Graves' hyperthyroidism. The approximately 100 discovery patients were randomly split 7:3 into training and test sets. Prospective prediction of ophthalmopathy was tested in an independent validation cohort consisting of 18 hyperthyroidism patients and more than 15 patients who later progressed to ophthalmopathy. The investigation overall reported the following: In validation, the model predicted progression to ophthalmopathy a median of approximately 6.3 months before onset, with over 60% sensitivity and around 76% specificity. Most expanded thyroid clonotypes (frequency above 0.001) were also detected in blood, a finding suggesting that blood repertoires may reflect thyroid immune responses. A 13 V-J signature model separated ophthalmopathy from stable hyperthyroidism, with around 88% sensitivity and around 84% specificity in cross-validation and 80%/75% in testing. No statistical method was used to set the sample size in advance, and investigators knew the group allocation.

TCR beta CDR3 regions were amplified from RNA transcripts. For the first round of RT-PCR on the TCR CDR3, the HTBI primer set was used together with the Qiagen OneStep RT-PCR kit. The libraries were constructed in a second round of multiplex PCR and then size-selected and purified. Paired-end sequencing of the libraries was performed with 100 bp reads on an Illumina HiSeq2000. In the original analysis: Raw data were processed with SOAPnuke, discarding reads with adapters, uncalled bases, mean Phred below 15, or no exact constant-primer or identifier match. High-quality paired reads were merged with COPE v1.2.5, and unique nucleotide sequences were defined as clonotypes. Clonotypes were aligned to IMGT TRBV, TRBD and TRBJ reference segments using MiTCR v1.1. Only V-J combinations with frequency above 0.0001, covering about 99% of repertoires, were analysed. The TCS score was defined as F50 (clonal expansion) divided by E x V (chaos), with BLOSUM62-based TCRdist calculated between CDR3 peptides within each V-J. Welch's t-statistics and random forest reduced fewer than 600 V-J features to about 12, which were used in a naive Bayes classifier (R e1071). TCRdb reanalyzed the raw reads on its own, using fastp at Q25 for trimming and MiXCR for clone calling, and kept in-frame beta chains. Entries are consolidated by CDR3 protein sequence, retaining the most common genes and DNA. The V and J calls follow TCRdb's processing rather than the paper's. Here the sample has some 350,000 distinct CDR3 sequences; 15% occur a single time. The ten most abundant clones make up approximately 19% of the sample.

Moderately to severely active disease, a Clinical Activity Score of at least 3, a NOSPECS grade of at least 4, and a duration under 3 months were present in ophthalmopathy patients. Any patient with an uncontrolled infection, another autoimmune disease, pregnancy or lactation was excluded. Diagnoses were based on clinical symptoms, serum thyroxine and TRAb, thyroid ultrasound and orbital computed tomography. Ficoll-Paque density gradient centrifugation was used to isolate PBMCs from around 10 ml of fresh peripheral blood. Total RNA was extracted using Trizol reagent, and RNA quality was assessed on an Agilent 2100 Bioanalyzer. CDR1 and CDR2, looked up from the germline V gene, are SNHLY and FYNNEI. Germline trimming: 0 bases from V, 7 bases from J; junction bases outside gene matches: 8. The CDR3 runs 15 amino acids, cysteine and phenylalanine included. The sequence is cut down to CDR3 DNA, 45 bases in frame from base 1.

The TCR originated in a woman aged 60-75 years with Graves' ophthalmopathy. The sequenced material came from blood. This chain joins TRBV2 to TRBJ2-5, with 7 central nucleotides matching TRBD1. CDR3 loop: CASSEAEGTEGTQYF. The DNA sequence follows: TGTGCCAGCAGTGAAGCTGAAGGGACAGAGGGGACCCAGTACTTC.